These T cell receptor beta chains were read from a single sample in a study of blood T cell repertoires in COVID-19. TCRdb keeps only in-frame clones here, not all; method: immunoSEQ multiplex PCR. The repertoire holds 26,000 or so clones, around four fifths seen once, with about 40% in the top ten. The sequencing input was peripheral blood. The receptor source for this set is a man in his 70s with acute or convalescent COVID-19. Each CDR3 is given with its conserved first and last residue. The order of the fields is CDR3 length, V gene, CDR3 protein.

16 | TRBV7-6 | CASSLVTEGRLYGYTF
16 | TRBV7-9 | CASSLGSSPRGRGYTF
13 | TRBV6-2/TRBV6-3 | CASSFDSNSPLHF
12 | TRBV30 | CACTQYQETQYF
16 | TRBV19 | CASSIAYRGFLQPQHF
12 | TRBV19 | CASRERGHEQYF
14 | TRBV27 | CASSRRQGTGELFF
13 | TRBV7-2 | CASSRLAEGTQYF
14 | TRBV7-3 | CASSAQGGNTEAFF
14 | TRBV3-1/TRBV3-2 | CASSLDGALYGYTF
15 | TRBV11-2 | CASSPTRGGNQPQHF
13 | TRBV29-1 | CSVPVQEDYGYTF
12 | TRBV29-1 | CSVDKQGDGYTF
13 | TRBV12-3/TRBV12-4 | CASREPGVSGYTF